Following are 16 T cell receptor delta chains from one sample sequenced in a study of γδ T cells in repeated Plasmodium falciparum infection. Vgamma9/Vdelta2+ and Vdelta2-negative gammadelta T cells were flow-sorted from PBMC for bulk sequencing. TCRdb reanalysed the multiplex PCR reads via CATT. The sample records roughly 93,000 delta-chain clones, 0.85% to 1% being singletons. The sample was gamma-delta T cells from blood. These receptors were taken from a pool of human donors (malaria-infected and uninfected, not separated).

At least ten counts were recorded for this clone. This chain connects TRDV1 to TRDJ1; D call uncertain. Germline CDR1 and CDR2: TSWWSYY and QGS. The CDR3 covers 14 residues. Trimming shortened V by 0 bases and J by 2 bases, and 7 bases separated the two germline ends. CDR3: CALGELWRTDKLIF. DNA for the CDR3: TGTGCTCTTGGGGAACTTTGGAGGACCGATAAACTCATCTTT.

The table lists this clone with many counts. The CDR3 DNA reads as TGTGCCTGTGACCGGCTTGGGGGATCCCCCTCTCGGACCGATAAACTCATCTTT. It specifies CACDRLGGSPSRTDKLIF. The rearrangement joins TRDV2 to TRDJ1, with 8 bases that match TRDD3. From germline, CDR1 is GEAIGNYY and CDR2 EKD. V was clipped by 3 bases and J by 2 bases; unmatched bases: 16. The CDR3 extends over 18 amino acids.

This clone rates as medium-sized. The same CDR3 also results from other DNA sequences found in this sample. CDR3 nucleotides: TGTGCCTGTGACACCTTAGCTGGGGGACCTGCCCTCACCGATAAACTCATCTTT. Protein product: CACDTLAGGPALTDKLIF. The chain has TRDV2 and TRDJ1; 8 bases agree with TRDD3. V dropped 0 bases and J dropped 1; count of bases not matched to a gene: 12. The V gene's germline CDR1 is GEAIGNYY and CDR2 EKD. CDR3 length: 18 residues.

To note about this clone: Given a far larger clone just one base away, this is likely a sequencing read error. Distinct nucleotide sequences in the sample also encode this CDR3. The CDR3 DNA reads as TGCGCTCTTGGGGACCCTTCCTACGCTGGGGGATTCGCCACCGATAAACTCATCTTT. It yields the protein CALGDPSYAGGFATDKLIF. This sequence joins TRDV1 and TRDJ1; D tentatively reads TRDD2 or TRDD3 (9 bases each). TCRdb offers no J gene call, so here the DNA was matched to germline to obtain one. The CDR3 contains 19 residues. CDR1 and CDR2 from the germline V gene are TSWWSYY and QGS.

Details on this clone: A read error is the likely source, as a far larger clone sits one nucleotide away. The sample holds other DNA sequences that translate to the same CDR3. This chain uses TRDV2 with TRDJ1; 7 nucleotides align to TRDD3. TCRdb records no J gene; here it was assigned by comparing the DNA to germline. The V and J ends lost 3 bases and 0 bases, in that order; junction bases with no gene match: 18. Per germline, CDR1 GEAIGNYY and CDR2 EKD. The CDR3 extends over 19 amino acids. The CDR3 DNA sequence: TGTGCCTGTGACCTCTTGGACCTGGGGGTCCCATCATACACCGATAAACTCATCTTT. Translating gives CACDLLDLGVPSYTDKLIF.

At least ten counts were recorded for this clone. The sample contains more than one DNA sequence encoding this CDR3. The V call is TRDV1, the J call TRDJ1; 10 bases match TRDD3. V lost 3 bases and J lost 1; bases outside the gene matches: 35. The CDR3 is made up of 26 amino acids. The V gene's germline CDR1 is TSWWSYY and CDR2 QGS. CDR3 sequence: CALGERHIPSSWVLGDQPAFTDKLIF. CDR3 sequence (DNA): TGTGCTCTTGGGGAGCGCCACATTCCTTCCTCTTGGGTACTGGGGGATCAGCCCGCTTTCACCGATAAACTCATCTTT.

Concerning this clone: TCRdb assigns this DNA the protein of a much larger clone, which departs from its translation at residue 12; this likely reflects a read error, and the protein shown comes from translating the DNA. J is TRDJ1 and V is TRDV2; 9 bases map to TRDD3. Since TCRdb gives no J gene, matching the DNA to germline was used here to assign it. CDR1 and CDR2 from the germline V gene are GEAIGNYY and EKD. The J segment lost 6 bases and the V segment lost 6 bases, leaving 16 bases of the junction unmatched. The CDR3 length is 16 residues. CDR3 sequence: CACRSTGGPRTNKLIF. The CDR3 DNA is TGTGCCTGTCGAAGTACTGGGGGACCAAGAACCAATAAACTCATCTTT.

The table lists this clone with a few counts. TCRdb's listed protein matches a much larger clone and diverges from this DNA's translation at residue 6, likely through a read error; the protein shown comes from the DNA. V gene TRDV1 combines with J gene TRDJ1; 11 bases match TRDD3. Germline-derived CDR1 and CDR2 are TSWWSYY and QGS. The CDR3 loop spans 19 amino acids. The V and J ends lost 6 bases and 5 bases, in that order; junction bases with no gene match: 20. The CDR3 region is CALGHGFLLLLGDKDKLIF. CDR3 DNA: TGTGCTCTTGGTCACGGCTTCCTACTTTTACTGGGGGATAAAGATAAACTCATCTTT.

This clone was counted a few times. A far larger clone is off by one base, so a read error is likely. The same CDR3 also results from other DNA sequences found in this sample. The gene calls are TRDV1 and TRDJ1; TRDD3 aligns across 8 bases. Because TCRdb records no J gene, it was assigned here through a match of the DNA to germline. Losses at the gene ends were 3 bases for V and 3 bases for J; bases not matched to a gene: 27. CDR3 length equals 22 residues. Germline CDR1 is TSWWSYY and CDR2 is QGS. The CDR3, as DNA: TGTGCTCTTGGGGAGCCCAACACAGCTCGGATACTGGGGGTCCTCCTGCCCGATAAACTCATCTTT. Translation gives CALGEPNTARILGVLLPDKLIF.

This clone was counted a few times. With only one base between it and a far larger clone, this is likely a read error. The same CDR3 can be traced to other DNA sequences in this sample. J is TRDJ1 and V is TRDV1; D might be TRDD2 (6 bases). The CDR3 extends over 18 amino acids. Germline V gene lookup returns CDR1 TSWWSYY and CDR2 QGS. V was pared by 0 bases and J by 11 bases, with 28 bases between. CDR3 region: CALGELFGPTGFGIKLIF. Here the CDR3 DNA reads TGTGCTCTTGGGGAACTATTTGGTCCTACGGGTTTTGGTATTAAGCTCATCTTT.

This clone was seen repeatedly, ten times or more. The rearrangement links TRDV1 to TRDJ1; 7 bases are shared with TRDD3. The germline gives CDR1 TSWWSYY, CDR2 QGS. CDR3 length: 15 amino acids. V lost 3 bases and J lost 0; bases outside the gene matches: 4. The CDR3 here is CALGEHLGDTDKLIF. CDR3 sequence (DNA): TGTGCTCTTGGGGAGCATCTGGGGGACACCGATAAACTCATCTTT.

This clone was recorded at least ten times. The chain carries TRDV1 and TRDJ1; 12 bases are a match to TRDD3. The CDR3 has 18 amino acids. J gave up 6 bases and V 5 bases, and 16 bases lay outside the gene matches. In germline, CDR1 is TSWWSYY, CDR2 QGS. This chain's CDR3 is CALGLPSTVLGDTNKLIF. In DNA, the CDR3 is TGTGCTCTTGGGCTCCCTTCTACGGTACTGGGGGATACAAATAAACTCATCTTT.

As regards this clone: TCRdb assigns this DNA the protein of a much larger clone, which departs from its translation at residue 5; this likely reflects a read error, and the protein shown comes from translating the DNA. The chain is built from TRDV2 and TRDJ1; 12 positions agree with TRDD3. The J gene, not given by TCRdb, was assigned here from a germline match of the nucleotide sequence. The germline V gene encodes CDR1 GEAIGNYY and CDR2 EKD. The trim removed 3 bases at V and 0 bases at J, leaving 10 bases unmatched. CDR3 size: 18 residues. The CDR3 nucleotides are TGTGCCTGTGACGGTTTACTGGGGGATACTTCCTACACCGATAAACTCATCTTT. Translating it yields CACDGLLGDTSYTDKLIF.

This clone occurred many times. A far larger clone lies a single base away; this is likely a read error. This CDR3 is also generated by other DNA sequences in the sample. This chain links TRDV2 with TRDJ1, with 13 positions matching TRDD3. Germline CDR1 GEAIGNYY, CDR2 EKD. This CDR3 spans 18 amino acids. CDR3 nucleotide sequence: TGCGCCTGTGACACAGTACTGGGGGATACGTCCGTCACCGATAAACTCATCTTT. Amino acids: CACDTVLGDTSVTDKLIF.

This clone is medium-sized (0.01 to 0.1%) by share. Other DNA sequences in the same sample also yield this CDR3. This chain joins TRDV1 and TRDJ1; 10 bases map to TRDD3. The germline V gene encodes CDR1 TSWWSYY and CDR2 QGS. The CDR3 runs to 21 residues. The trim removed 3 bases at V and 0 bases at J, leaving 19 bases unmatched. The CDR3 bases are TGTGCTCTTGGGGATCCTCCTTCCTCCCGGGACTGGGGGATGTACACCGATAAACTCATCTTT. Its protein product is CALGDPPSSRDWGMYTDKLIF.

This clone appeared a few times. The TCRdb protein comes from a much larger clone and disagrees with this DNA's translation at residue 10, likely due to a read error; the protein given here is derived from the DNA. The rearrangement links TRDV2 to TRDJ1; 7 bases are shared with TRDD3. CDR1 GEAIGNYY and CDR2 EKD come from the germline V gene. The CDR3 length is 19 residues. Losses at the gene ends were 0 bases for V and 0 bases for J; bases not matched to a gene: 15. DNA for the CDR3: TGTGCCTGTGACACCGTTAGAGGGATGGGGGGGGGATACACCGATAAACTCATCTTT. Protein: CACDTVRGMGGGYTDKLIF.